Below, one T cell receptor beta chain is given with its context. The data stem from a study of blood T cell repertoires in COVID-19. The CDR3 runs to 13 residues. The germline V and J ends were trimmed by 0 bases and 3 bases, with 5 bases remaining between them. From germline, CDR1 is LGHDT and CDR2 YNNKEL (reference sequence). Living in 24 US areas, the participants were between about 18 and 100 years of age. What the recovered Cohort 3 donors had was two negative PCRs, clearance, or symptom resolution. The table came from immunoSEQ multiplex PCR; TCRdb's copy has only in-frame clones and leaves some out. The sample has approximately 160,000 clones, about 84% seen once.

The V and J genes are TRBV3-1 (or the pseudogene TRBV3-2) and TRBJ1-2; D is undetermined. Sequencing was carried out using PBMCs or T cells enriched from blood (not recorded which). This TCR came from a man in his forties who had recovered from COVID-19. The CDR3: CASSQDLYYGYTF. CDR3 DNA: TGTGCCAGCAGCCAAGATCTCTACTATGGCTACACCTTC.